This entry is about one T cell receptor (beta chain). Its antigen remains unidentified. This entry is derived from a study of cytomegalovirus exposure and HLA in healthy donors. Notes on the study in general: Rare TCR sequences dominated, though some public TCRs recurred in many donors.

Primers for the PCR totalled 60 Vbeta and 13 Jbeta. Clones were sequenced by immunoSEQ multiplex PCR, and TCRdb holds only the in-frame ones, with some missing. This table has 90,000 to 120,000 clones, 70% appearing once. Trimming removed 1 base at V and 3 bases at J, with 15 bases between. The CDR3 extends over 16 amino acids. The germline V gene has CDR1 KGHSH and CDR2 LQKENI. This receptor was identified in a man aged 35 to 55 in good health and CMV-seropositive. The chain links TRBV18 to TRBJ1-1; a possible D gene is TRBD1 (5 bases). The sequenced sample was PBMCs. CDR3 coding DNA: TGTGCCAGCTCACCACTCGCGGGACTAGGAGACACTGAAGCTTTCTTT. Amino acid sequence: CASSPLAGLGDTEAFF.